Sequencing of this T cell receptor (beta chain) was carried out in a study of cytomegalovirus exposure and HLA in healthy donors. Study as a whole: The roughly 130 validation repertoires used the same platform as the roughly 700 first-cohort repertoires (as reported by a later analysis). Study-level findings and limits: The tendency of first-cohort TCR clusters to co-occur in the 90 to 150 validation repertoires emerged from a later analysis.

TCRdb's copy holds only in-frame clones and misses some; the assay was immunoSEQ multiplex PCR. The sample has about 130,000 clones, 90% to 96% seen once. With respect to this clone: What it recognizes is unknown.

Germline values: CDR1 SGHNT, CDR2 YYREEE (reference sequence). V gave up 3 bases and J gave up 5 bases; unmatched junction bases: 2. CDR3 length: 15 amino acids. The receptor comes from a man aged 18 to 30 in good health and CMV-seronegative. The specimen sequenced was PBMCs. The V call is TRBV5-4, the J call TRBJ2-2; 12 positions agree with TRBD2. The CDR3 region is CASSWGTSGTGELFF. The DNA of the CDR3 is TGTGCCAGCAGCTGGGGGACTAGCGGGACCGGGGAGCTGTTTTTT.